This T cell receptor beta chain appears in the sequencing data of a study of identical twins. Study-wide findings and caveats: Memory repertoires showed no such pattern, whereas abundant cord blood beta clonotypes carried fewer insertions. Excess low generation probability was seen in twin-shared out-of-frame alpha sequences.

Concerning this clonotype itself: Antigen unknown.

Via MiXCR, TCRdb re-called the 5' RACE reads, giving one row per CDR3 protein. The sample has under 900,000 distinct CDR3 sequences; roughly 12% are singletons. The CDR3 is made up of 18 amino acids. CDR1 is MNHNS, CDR2 SASEGT, per germline. Trimming took off 2 bases at V and 2 bases at J, with 20 bases between the two ends. This sample also belongs to another study, concerning yellow fever vaccine responses in identical twins.

The sequenced sample was PBMCs. The V and J genes are TRBV6-1 and TRBJ2-3; TRBD2 might be the D (5 bases). The TCR sequence derives from a woman younger than 35 in good health. The CDR3 DNA reads as TGTGCCAGCAGTGAAACCTTGGAGGTAGAACCTCACACAGATACGCAGTATTTT. This gives the protein CASSETLEVEPHTDTQYF.